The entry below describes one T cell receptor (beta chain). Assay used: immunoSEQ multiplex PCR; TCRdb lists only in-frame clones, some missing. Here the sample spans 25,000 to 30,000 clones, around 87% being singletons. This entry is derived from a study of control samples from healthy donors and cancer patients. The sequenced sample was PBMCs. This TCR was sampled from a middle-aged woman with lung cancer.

The CDR3 DNA is TGTGCCAGCAGCTGGACAGACACTTCACCCCTCCACTTT. Protein: CASSWTDTSPLHF. This chain joins TRBV28 and TRBJ1-6, with D perhaps matching TRBD1 (6 bases). Trimming stripped 6 bases from V and 9 bases from J, with 12 bases between. This CDR3 comprises 13 residues. CDR1 and CDR2 (germline): MDHEN, SYDVKM.